This T cell receptor beta chain was retrieved from a study of shared clonotypes between healthy human individuals (dated by TCRdb to 2020 to 2021). Regarding the research as a whole: The cohort comprised two women and a few men aged 18 to 49 years. To estimate repertoire size and how much clonotypes are shared between individuals, the study performed deep sequencing of blood TCR repertoires from 4 to 6 healthy adults. Each donor's leukapheresis produced roughly between about 0.8 and 8.9 billion PBMCs. Libraries were prepared and TCR repertoires were sequenced by different laboratories using diverse techniques, in order to increase sequencing depth and limit assay-specific biases. What the study reported, not specific to this receptor: Pairwise subsampling led to the expectation that sequencing depth would affect the degree of clonotype sharing among donors. Sampling was restricted to blood, and TCR repertoires in tissues likely differ from the TCR repertoires found in blood. The small number of donors limited the genetic and exposure-history diversity represented.

The CDR3 has 15 amino acids, counting the end cysteine and phenylalanine. CDR3 DNA is the only sequence kept; it has 45 bases, read in frame from the first base. Deletion took 3 bases off V and 4 bases off J, with a span of 16 bases between the germline ends. Reading the germline V gene gives CDR1 SGHDT and CDR2 YYEEEE. Using the deep immunoSEQ assay, TCR CDR3 regions were amplified from genomic DNA by multiplex PCR. Genomic DNA extracted from each cell subset was distributed evenly over all wells of several immunoSEQ 96-well plates, and each plate served as one replicate. Each replicate PCR for unsorted PBMC received about 300 ng genomic DNA, equal to 25,000 to 35,000 T cell genomes. Unsorted PBMC genomic DNA was sequenced across ten immunoSEQ deep assay plates. Purified libraries were measured with a Qubit 3.0 fluorometer, size-checked on a Bioanalyzer 2100, and measured again with the KAPA Library Quantification kit. Each immunoSEQ 96-well plate was sequenced on its own single-read 150-cycle Illumina NextSeq 550 flow cell. The authors' pipeline ran thus. Because the immunoSEQ output held only junctional sequences and lacked quality scores, the filtering could not match the filtering applied to full-length reads. Sequences were annotated with PyIR, a Python wrapper for IgBLAST v1.9, using IMGT germline references to assign V/J genes and CDR3. Reads were filtered out if the reads had weak V/J assignments (E-value above 1e-6), no CDR3, stop codons, out-of-frame junctions, or ambiguous translated residues. A V3J clonotype was defined by an identical inferred V gene, J gene, and CDR3 amino acid sequence. To compute the percentage overlap between repertoires, the number of shared unique clonotypes was divided by the size of the smaller repertoire. RTK rarefaction, the Chao1 estimator, and Recon v2.1 estimates of unobserved clonotypes were used to assess repertoire richness. TCRdb retrieved this table from immuneACCESS and kept in-frame rearrangements only. Not all clones are present; in checked studies, unresolved V genes account for under half, and no reason is known for the remainder. Clone size and the V and J calls come from that table; the DNA yielded D and trimming. The sample records approximately 460,000 clones, around 77% of which are singletons. 9.5% to 15% of the sample rests with the top ten.

Donors were healthy HIV-negative adults with no recently reported acute infections or vaccinations. Every donor was a Caucasian adult living in Nashville, Tennessee, USA. In the unsorted samples, 87 million or so PBMCs were counted, and genomic DNA was extracted using the QIAamp DNA Blood Mini kit. Blood was obtained by leukapheresis, after which PBMCs were separated by Ficoll-Histopaque density gradient centrifugation and cryopreserved in liquid nitrogen vapor phase. Notes on this clone: The target of this receptor is not known. No base quality values were provided; no much bigger clone lies one nucleotide off.

In this chain, TRBV5-6 is recombined with TRBJ2-5, with the D call perhaps TRBD1 or TRBD2, as 7 bases match in each case. The sequenced sample was PBMCs. The sequence was obtained from a woman aged 35 to 49 in good health. Some clones in this sample may be carry-over from other donors' samples. CDR3 loop: CASSSSQGGIETQYF. The base sequence is TGTGCCAGCAGCTCGAGTCAGGGGGGGATAGAGACCCAGTACTTC.